This T cell receptor (beta chain) appears in the sequencing data of a study of blood T cell repertoires in COVID-19. CDR1 and CDR2 (germline): LGHDT, YNNKEL (reference sequence). The CDR3 runs 16 residues. Trimming took 2 bases from V and 5 from J; bases not matched to a gene: 6. Clones were sequenced by immunoSEQ multiplex PCR, and TCRdb holds only the in-frame ones, with some missing. Here the sample spans about 200,000 clones, 85% being singletons. This chain connects TRBV3-1 (or the pseudogene TRBV3-2) to TRBJ1-1; TRBD1 agrees at 12 bases. The clonotype was recovered from a man aged 35-49 years who had recovered from COVID-19. The sample comprised PBMCs or T cells enriched from blood (not recorded which). In DNA form, the CDR3 reads TGTGCCAGCAGCCAAAACCCGGGACAGGGGGCAACTGAAGCTTTCTTT. Amino acid sequence: CASSQNPGQGATEAFF.